The TCR beta chain described here comes from a study of blood T cell repertoires in COVID-19. Study information: Sites in the United States, Italy and Spain provided acute and convalescent COVID-19 samples.

Produced via immunoSEQ multiplex PCR; TCRdb's table is partial and in-frame only. The table shows roughly 100,000 clones, with about 85% occurring only once. V was trimmed by 1 base and J by 5 bases, leaving 8 bases between them. Germline V gives CDR1 KGHSH, CDR2 LQKENI. CDR3 size: 13 residues. What was sequenced was peripheral blood. The receptor was derived from a man aged 45 to 65 with active COVID-19. The rearrangement links TRBV18 to TRBJ1-2; D unclear. CDR3 loop: CASSPQGGYGYTF. DNA of the CDR3: TGTGCCAGCTCACCACAAGGCGGGTATGGCTACACCTTC. Combining the CDR3 with reference TRBV18 and TRBJ1-2 gives the whole variable domain NAGVMQNPRHLVRRRGQEARLRCSPMKGHSHVYWYRQLPEEGLKFMVYLQKENIIDESGMPKERFSAEFPKEGPSILRIQQVVRGDSAAYFCASSPQGGYGYTFGSGTRLTVV.